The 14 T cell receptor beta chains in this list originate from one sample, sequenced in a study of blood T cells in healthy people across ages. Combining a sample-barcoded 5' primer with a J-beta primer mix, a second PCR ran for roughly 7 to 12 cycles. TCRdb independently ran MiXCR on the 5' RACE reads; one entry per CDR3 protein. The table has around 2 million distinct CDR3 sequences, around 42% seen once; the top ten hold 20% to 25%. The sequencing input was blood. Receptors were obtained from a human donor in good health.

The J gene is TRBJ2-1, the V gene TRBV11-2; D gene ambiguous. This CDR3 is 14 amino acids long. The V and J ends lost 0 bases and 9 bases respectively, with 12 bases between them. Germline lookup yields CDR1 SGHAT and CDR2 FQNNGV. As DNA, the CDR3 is TGTGCCAGCAGCTTAGACTCCCCGGGCACTGAGCAGTTCTTC. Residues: CASSLDSPGTEQFF.

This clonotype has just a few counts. In DNA form, the CDR3 reads TGTGCCAGCAGTTTTAATTGGGCGGACTCCTACAATGAGCAGTTCTTC. Protein sequence: CASSFNWADSYNEQFF. The rearrangement uses TRBV28 and TRBJ2-1; D remains ambiguous. Germline V gene data show CDR1 as MDHEN and CDR2 as SYDVKM. The CDR3 is made up of 16 amino acids. The V and J ends lost 3 bases and 0 bases respectively, with 12 bases between them.

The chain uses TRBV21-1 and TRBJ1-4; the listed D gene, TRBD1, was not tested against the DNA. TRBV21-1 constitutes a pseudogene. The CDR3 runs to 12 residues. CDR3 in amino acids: CASPSGGGKLFF. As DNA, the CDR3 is TGTGCCAGCCCCTCCGGAGGGGGGAAACTGTTTTTT.

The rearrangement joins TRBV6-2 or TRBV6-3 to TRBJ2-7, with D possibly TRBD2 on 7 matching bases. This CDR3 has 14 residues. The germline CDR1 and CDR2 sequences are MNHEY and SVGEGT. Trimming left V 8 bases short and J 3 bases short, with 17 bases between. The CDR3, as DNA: TGTGCCAGCGGCCCCGGCGGGGGCCGCTACGAGCAGTACTTC. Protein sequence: CASGPGGGRYEQYF.

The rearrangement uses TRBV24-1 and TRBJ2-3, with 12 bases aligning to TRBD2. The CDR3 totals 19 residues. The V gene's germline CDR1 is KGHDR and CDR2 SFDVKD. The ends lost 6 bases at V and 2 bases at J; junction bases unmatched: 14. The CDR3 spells CATSHKLAGGLTLTDTQYF. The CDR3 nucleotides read TGTGCCACCAGTCATAAACTAGCGGGGGGCCTGACCCTCACAGATACGCAGTATTTT.

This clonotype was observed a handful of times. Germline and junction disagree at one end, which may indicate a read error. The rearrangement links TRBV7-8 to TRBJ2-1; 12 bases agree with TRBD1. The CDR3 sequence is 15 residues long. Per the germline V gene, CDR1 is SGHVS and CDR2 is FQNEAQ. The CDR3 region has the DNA TGTCCCAGCAGCCCCGGGACAGGGGGCGTAAATGAGCAGTTCTTC. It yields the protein CPSSPGTGGVNEQFF.

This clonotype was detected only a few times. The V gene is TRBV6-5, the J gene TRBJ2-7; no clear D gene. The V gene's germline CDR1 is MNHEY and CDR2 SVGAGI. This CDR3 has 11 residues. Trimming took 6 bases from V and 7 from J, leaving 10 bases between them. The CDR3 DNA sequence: TGTGCCAGCAGCAACATCTTTGAGCAGTACTTC. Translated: CASSNIFEQYF.

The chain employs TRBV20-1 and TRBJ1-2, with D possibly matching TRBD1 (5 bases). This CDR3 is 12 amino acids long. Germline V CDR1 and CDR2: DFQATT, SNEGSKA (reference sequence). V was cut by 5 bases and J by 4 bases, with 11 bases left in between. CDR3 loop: CSAQQVVYGYTF. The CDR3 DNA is TGCAGTGCTCAACAGGTCGTCTATGGCTACACCTTC.

CDR3 residues: CASTGQGAHGYTF. The DNA for the CDR3 is TGTGCCAGCACTGGACAGGGGGCACATGGCTACACCTTC. This chain connects TRBV2 to TRBJ1-2; 11 bases line up with TRBD1. The CDR3 has 13 amino acids. Germline trimming cut 7 bases from V and 6 bases from J; bases unmatched to any gene: 4. Germline CDR1 is SNHLY and CDR2 is FYNNEI.

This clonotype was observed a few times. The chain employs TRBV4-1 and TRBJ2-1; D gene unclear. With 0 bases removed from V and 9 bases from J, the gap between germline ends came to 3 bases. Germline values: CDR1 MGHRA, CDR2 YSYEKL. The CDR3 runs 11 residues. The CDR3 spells CASSQDTEQFF. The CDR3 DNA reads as TGCGCCAGCAGCCAAGATACTGAGCAGTTCTTC.

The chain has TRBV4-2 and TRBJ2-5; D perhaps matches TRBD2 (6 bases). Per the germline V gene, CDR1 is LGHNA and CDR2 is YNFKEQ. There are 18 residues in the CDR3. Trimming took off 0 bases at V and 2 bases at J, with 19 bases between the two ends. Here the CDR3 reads CASSQDFPYGGIQETQYF. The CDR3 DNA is TGTGCCAGCAGCCAAGATTTCCCATACGGCGGGATTCAAGAGACCCAGTACTTC.

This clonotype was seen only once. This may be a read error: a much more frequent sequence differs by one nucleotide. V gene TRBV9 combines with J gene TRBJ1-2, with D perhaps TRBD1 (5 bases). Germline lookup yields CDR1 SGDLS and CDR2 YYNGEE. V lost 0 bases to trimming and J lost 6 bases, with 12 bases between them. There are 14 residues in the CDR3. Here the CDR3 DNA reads TGTGCCAGCAGCGTAGGGGGGGAGGCCAATGGCTACACCTTC. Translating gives CASSVGGEANGYTF.

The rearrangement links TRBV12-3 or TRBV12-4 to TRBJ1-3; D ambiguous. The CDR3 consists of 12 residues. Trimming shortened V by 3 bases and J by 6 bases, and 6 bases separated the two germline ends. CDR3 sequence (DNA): TGTGCCAGCAGTTTTAGGTTAAACACCATATATTTT. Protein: CASSFRLNTIYF.

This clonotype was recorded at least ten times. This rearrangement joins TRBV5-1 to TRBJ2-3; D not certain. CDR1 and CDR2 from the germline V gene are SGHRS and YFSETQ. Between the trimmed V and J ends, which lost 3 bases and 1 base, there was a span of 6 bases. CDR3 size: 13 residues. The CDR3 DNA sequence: TGCGCCAGCAGCTACGACGGCACAGATACGCAGTATTTT. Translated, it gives CASSYDGTDTQYF.